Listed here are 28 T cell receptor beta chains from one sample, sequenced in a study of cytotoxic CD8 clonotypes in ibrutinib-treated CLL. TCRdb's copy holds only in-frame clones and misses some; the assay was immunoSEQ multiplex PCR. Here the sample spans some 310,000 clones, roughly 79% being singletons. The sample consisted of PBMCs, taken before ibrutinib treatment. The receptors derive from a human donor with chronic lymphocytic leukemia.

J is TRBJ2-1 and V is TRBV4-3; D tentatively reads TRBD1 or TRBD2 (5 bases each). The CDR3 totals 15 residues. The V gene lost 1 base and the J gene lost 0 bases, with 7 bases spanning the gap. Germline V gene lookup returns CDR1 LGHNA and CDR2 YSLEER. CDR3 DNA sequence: TGCGCCAGCAGCCAAGCTGGGACCTCCTACAATGAGCAGTTCTTC. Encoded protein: CASSQAGTSYNEQFF.

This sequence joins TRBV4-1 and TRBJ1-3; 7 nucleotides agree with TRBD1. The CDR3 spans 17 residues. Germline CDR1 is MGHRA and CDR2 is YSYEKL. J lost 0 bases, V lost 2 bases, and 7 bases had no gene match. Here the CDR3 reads CASSQSGQPGSGNTIYF. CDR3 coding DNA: TGCGCCAGCAGCCAATCGGGACAGCCGGGCTCTGGAAACACCATATATTTT.

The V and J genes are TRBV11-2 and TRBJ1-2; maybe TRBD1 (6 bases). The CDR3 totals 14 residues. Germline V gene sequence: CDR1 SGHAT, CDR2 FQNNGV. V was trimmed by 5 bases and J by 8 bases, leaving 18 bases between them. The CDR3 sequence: CASSQGQPAYGYTF. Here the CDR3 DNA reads TGTGCCAGCAGCCAGGGACAACCCGCCTACGGCTACACCTTC.

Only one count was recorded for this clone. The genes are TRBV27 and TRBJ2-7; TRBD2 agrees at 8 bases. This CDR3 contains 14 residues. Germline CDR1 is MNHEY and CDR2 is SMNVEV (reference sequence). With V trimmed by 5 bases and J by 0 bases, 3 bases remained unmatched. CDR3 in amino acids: CASSISGNSYEQYF. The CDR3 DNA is TGTGCCAGCAGTATTAGCGGGAACTCCTACGAGCAGTACTTC.

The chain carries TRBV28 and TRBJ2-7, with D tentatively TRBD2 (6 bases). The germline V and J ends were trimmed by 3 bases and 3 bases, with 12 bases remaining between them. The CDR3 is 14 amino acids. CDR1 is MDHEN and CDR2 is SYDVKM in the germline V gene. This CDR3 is CASSLPGESYEQYF. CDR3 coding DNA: TGTGCCAGCAGTTTGCCGGGGGAGAGCTACGAGCAGTACTTC.

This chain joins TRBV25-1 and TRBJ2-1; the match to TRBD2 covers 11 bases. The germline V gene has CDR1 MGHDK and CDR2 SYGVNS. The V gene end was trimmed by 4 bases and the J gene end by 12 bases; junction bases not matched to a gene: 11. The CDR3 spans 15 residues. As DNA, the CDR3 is TGTGCCAGCAGTGGCACTAGCGGGAGCGGTAGTAGGCAGTTCTTC. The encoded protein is CASSGTSGSGSRQFF.

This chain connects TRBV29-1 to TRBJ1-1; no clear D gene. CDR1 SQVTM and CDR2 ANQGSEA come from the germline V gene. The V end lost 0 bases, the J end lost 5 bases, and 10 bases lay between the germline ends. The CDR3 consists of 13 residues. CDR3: CSVEEGGGTEAFF. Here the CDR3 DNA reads TGCAGCGTTGAAGAAGGCGGAGGGACTGAAGCTTTCTTT.

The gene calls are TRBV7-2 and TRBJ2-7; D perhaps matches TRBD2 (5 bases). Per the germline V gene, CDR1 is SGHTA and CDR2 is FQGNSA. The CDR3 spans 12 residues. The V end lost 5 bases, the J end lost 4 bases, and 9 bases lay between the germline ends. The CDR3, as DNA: TGTGCCAGCAGCCAGCCGGGGTACGAGCAGTACTTC. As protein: CASSQPGYEQYF.

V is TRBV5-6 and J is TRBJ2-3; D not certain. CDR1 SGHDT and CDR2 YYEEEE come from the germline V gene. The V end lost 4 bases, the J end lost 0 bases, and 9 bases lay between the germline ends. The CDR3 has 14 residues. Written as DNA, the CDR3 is TGTGCCAGCAGCCGCTCAGATAGCACAGATACGCAGTATTTT. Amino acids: CASSRSDSTDTQYF. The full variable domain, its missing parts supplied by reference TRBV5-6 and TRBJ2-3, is DAGVTQSPTHLIKTRGQQVTLRCSPKSGHDTVSWYQQALGQGPQFIFQYYEEEERQRGNFPDRFSGHQFPNYSSELNVNALLLGDSALYLCASSRSDSTDTQYFGPGTRLTVL.

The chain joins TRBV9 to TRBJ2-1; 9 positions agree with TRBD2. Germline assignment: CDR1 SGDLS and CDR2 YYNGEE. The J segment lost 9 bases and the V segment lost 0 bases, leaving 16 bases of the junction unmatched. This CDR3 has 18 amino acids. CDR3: CASSVGAGGPSFIVEQFF. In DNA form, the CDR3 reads TGTGCCAGCAGCGTAGGGGCGGGAGGGCCCTCTTTCATCGTTGAGCAGTTCTTC.

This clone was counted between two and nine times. The CDR3 DNA is TGTGCCAGCAGTGGAGATACGCAGTATTTT. Translated: CASSGDTQYF. The chain combines TRBV9 with TRBJ2-3; no clear D. The CDR3 runs 10 residues. CDR1 SGDLS and CDR2 YYNGEE come from the germline V gene. Trimming cost V 5 bases and J 5 bases, with 3 bases left between them. The entire variable domain, with the rest obtained from reference TRBV9 and TRBJ2-3, is as follows: DSGVTQTPKHLITATGQRVTLRCSPRSGDLSVYWYQQSLDQGLQFLIQYYNGEERAKGNILERFSAQQFPDLHSELNLSSLELGDSALYFCASSGDTQYFGPGTRLTVL.

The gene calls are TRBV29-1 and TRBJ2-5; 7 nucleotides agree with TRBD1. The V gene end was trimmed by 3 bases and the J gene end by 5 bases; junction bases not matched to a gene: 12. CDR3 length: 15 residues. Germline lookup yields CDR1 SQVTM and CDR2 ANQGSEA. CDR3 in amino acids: CSVDRTRGPGETQYF. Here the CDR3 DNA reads TGCAGCGTTGATCGCACTAGGGGGCCTGGGGAGACCCAGTACTTC. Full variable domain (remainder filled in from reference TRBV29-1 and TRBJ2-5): SAVISQKPSRDICQRGTSLTIQCQVDSQVTMMFWYRQQPGQSLTLIATANQGSEATYESGFVIDKFPISRPNLTFSTLTVSNMSPEDSSIYLCSVDRTRGPGETQYFGPGTRLLVL.

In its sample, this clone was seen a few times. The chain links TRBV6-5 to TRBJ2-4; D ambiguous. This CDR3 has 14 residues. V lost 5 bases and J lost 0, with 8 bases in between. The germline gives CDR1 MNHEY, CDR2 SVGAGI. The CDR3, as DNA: TGTGCCAGCAGTCTTGGATCAGCCAAAAACATTCAGTACTTC. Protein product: CASSLGSAKNIQYF.

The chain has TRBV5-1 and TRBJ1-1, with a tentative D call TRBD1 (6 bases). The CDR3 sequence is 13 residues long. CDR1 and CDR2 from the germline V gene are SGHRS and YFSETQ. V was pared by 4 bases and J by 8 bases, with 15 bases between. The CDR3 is CASSPGGRGEAFF. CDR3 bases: TGCGCCAGCAGCCCTGGAGGCAGGGGCGAAGCTTTCTTT.

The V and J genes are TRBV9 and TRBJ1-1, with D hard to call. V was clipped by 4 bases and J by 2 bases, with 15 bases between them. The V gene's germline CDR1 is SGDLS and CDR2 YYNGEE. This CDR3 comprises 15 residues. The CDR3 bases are TGTGCCAGCAGCCGCTACCTGGGCGGCAACACTGAAGCTTTCTTT. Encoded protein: CASSRYLGGNTEAFF.

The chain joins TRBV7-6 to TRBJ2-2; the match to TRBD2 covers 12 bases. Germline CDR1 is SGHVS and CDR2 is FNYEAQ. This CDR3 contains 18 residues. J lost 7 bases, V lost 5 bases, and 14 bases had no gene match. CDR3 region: CASSGPRLAGDLDGELFF. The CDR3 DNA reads TGTGCCAGCAGCGGCCCACGACTAGCGGGAGATCTAGACGGGGAGCTGTTTTTT.

CDR3: CASSPPGPGQEYEQYF. DNA of the CDR3: TGTGCCAGCTCACCACCGGGGCCGGGACAGGAGTACGAGCAGTACTTC. The J gene is TRBJ2-7, the V gene TRBV18; TRBD1 agrees at 8 bases. The CDR3 is 16 residues long. Germline V gene lookup returns CDR1 KGHSH and CDR2 LQKENI. V was pared by 0 bases and J by 4 bases, with 8 bases of the junction left unmatched. Variable domain in full (rest from reference TRBV18 and TRBJ2-7): NAGVMQNPRHLVRRRGQEARLRCSPMKGHSHVYWYRQLPEEGLKFMVYLQKENIIDESGMPKERFSAEFPKEGPSILRIQQVVRGDSAAYFCASSPPGPGQEYEQYFGPGTRLTVT.

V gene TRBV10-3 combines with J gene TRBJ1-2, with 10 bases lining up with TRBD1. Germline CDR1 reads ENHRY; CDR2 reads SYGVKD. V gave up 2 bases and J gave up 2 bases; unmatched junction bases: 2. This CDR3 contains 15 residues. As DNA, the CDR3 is TGTGCCATCAGTGAGAGACAGGGGGCCAACTATGGCTACACCTTC. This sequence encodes CAISERQGANYGYTF.

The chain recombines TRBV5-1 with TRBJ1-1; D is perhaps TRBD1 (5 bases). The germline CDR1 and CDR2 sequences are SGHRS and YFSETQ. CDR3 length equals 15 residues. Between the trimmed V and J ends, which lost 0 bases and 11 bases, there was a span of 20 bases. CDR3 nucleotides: TGCGCCAGCAGCTTGGAAGTATCGGGGCAGGGTCGGGCTTTCTTT. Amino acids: CASSLEVSGQGRAFF.

The CDR3 here is CASSAQGYGYTF. For the CDR3, the DNA is TGCGCCAGCAGCGCGCAGGGGTATGGCTACACCTTC. The V gene is TRBV5-1, the J gene TRBJ1-2; tentatively, D is TRBD1 (6 bases). The CDR3 is made up of 12 amino acids. Germline loops: CDR1 SGHRS, CDR2 YFSETQ. V gave up 4 bases and J gave up 5 bases, with 9 bases separating them.

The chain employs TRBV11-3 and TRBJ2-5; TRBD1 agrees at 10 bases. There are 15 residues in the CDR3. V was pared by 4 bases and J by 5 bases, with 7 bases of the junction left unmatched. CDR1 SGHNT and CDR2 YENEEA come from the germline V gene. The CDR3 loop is CASSSRQGASETQYF. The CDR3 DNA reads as TGTGCCAGCAGCTCCCGACAGGGGGCGTCGGAGACCCAGTACTTC.

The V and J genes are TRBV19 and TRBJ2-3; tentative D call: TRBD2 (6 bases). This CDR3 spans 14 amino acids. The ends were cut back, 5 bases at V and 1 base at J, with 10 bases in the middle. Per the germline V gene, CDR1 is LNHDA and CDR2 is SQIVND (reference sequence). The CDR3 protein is CASSGVAGTDTQYF. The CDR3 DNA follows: TGTGCCAGTAGTGGGGTAGCGGGCACAGATACGCAGTATTTT.

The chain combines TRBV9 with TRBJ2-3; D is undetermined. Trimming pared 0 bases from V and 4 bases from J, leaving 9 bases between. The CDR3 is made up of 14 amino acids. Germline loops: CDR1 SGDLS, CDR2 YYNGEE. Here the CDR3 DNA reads TGTGCCAGCAGCGTAGGAGGATTCTCAGATACGCAGTATTTT. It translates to CASSVGGFSDTQYF.

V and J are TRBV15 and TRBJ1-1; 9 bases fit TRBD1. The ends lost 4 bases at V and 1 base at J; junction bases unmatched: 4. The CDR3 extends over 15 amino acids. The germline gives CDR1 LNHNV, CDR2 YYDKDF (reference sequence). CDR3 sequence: CATSTQGAGNTEAFF. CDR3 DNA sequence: TGTGCCACCAGCACACAGGGGGCTGGGAACACTGAAGCTTTCTTT.

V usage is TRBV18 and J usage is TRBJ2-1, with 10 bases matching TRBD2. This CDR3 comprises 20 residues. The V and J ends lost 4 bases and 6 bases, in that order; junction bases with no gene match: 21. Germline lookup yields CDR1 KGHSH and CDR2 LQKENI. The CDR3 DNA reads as TGTGCCAGCTCACAGACACCAGGGGGCACGCTAGCGGGAGTGGGCAATGAGCAGTTCTTC. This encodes CASSQTPGGTLAGVGNEQFF.

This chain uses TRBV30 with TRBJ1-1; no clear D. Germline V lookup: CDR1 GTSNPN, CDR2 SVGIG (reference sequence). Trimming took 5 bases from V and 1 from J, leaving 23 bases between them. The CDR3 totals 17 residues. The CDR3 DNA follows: TGTGCCTGGTCCAACCCAACCTCGCGGACGGAGAACACTGAAGCTTTCTTT. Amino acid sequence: CAWSNPTSRTENTEAFF.

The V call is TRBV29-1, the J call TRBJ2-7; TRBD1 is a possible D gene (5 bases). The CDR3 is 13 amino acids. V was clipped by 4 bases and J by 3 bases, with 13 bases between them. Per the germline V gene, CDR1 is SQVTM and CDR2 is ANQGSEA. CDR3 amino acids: CSVVPGADYEQYF. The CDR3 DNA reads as TGCAGCGTTGTTCCTGGGGCGGACTACGAGCAGTACTTC.

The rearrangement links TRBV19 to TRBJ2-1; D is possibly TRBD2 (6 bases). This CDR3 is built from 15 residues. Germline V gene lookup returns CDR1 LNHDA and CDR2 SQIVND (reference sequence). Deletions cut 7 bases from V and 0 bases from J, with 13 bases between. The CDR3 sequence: CASMRGPRSYNEQFF. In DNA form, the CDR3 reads TGTGCCAGTATGCGGGGCCCTCGCTCCTACAATGAGCAGTTCTTC.